One TCR beta chain is described in this entry. Its antigen remains unknown. Germline assignment: CDR1 SGDLS and CDR2 YYNGEE. The CDR3 covers 11 residues. V gave up 10 bases and J gave up 2 bases, with 8 bases separating them. Sequencing was at survey level. The protocol was immunoSEQ multiplex PCR, while the TCRdb copy is restricted to in-frame clones and leaves out a portion. The repertoire consists of about 35,000 clones, with roughly two thirds occurring once and the leading ten covering roughly 1.6%. The sample is drawn from a study of STAT5B mutations in CD4+ large granular lymphocyte leukemia. Study-level points and caveats: Patient CD4-sorted repertoires stayed more clonal than healthy ones after leukemic-clone removal. TRBV06-family usage was enriched in top patient clones (8/27) versus controls (2/35). No patients shared main leukemic clonotypes, though about 25% appeared at low frequency elsewhere.

The chain joins TRBV9 to TRBJ2-3; D is unresolved. The sequencing input was CD4+ T cells from blood buffy coats. The sequence came from a human donor in good health. The CDR3 protein is CAGAITDTQYF. The CDR3, as DNA: TGTGCCGGCGCGATCACAGATACGCAGTATTTT.